This TCR beta chain is from a study of blood T cell repertoires in COVID-19 (TCRdb year 2020). As for the study more broadly: The collaborator samples originated in the United States, Italy and Spain and spanned the acute and convalescent phases of COVID-19. The samples were drawn from two sources: the first 160 participants of the ongoing ImmuneRACE study, and about 1,300 subjects contributed by 6 global collaborators. Subjects who had been exposed to COVID-19, were actively infected with it, or had recovered from it provided the deeply sampled blood TCRbeta repertoires that made up the dataset. A freely available public database, intended as a resource for researchers studying the immune response to SARS-CoV-2, is where the repertoires were released. Nearly every sample came with metadata listing a de-identified subject ID, COVID-19 status, age in years and sex. HLA class I and class II types, where available, came from metadata supplied by the sample provider rather than from assay-based typing. The prospective study material was composed of cDNA or gDNA derived from T cells, B-cell-depleted T cells, or PBMCs. Overall study outcomes, separate from this receptor: The quantity of clinical and demographic metadata differed by source and by participant and was supplied without curation.

Trimmed from V: 4 bases; trimmed from J: 4 bases; junction bases lacking a gene match: 10. Looking up the germline V gene yields CDR1 SGDLS and CDR2 YYNGEE. The CDR3 measures 15 amino acids from cysteine to phenylalanine. Just CDR3 DNA is preserved here, 45 bases in frame from base 1. TCRbeta CDR3 regions were amplified from genomic DNA using the immunoSEQ Assay, a bias-controlled multiplex PCR. The paper's processing steps were these. Nucleated cell counts per sample were estimated from amplification of reference gene primers within the assay. Sequence reads were collapsed and filtered to measure the absolute abundance of every unique TCRbeta CDR3 rearrangement. For each sample, productive Simpson clonality was calculated as the square root of Simpson's diversity index over productive rearrangements. TCRdb retrieved this table from immuneACCESS and kept in-frame rearrangements only. Not all clones are present; in checked studies, unresolved V genes account for under half, and no reason is known for the remainder. That table gives V, J and clone size, and the DNA gave D and trimming. This sample holds around 300,000 clones; approximately 86% were observed only once. The ten largest make up roughly 14% of the sample.

As to this clone: Its antigen target is currently unknown. No much larger clone is present one base from it, and per-base qualities are unavailable.

At one collaborating source in Seattle, patients were enrolled during active infection and were followed longitudinally through the course of disease. Whole blood was collected in K2EDTA tubes by collaborating institutions according to the institutions' own protocols. For TCRbeta analysis, collaborator samples were shipped as frozen whole blood, as isolated PBMCs, or as DNA extracted from either sample type. The sequence joins TRBV9 to TRBJ1-2; a stretch of 7 junction bases matches TRBD1. The receptor was isolated from a woman aged 70 to 79 with COVID-19, enrolled during active disease. The sample taken for sequencing was peripheral blood. CDR3 protein: CASSRDSLLFYGYTF. At the DNA level, the sequence is TGTGCCAGCAGCCGGGACAGTCTTCTTTTCTATGGCTACACCTTC.